Listed here are 28 T cell receptor beta chains from one sample, sequenced in a study of cytomegalovirus exposure and HLA in healthy donors. Primers for the PCR totalled 60 Vbeta and 13 Jbeta. Only in-frame clones appear in the TCRdb table, and some are missing; sequencing was by immunoSEQ multiplex PCR. This repertoire shows about 120,000 clones, 83% found once; its top ten account for approximately 3.5%. Sequencing was carried out using PBMCs. These receptors all stem from a woman in her 40s in good health and CMV-seropositive.

The V call is TRBV19, the J call TRBJ1-5; no clear D gene. Trimming pared 7 bases from V and 0 bases from J, leaving 13 bases between. The germline V gene has CDR1 LNHDA and CDR2 SQIVND (reference sequence). The CDR3 loop spans 15 amino acids. The chain's CDR3 is CASTASAHSNQPQHF. The CDR3 region has the DNA TGTGCCAGTACCGCCAGCGCCCATAGCAATCAGCCCCAGCATTTT. Variable domain in full (rest from reference TRBV19 and TRBJ1-5): DGGITQSPKYLFRKEGQNVTLSCEQNLNHDAMYWYRQDPGQGLRLIYYSQIVNDFQKGDIAEGYSVSREKKESFPLTVTSAQKNPTAFYLCASTASAHSNQPQHFGDGTRLSIL.

This clone was seen a single time. The rearrangement uses TRBV30 and TRBJ2-3; 8 bases line up with TRBD2. The CDR3 is made up of 15 amino acids. V lost 0 bases, J lost 3 bases, and 5 bases stayed unmatched. Germline values: CDR1 GTSNPN, CDR2 SVGIG (reference sequence). CDR3 sequence (DNA): TGTGCCTGGAGTGTAAGTGCGGGAGGAACAGATACGCAGTATTTT. Protein sequence: CAWSVSAGGTDTQYF.

The V and J genes are TRBV27 and TRBJ2-1, with a tentative D call TRBD1 (6 bases). The germline gives CDR1 MNHEY, CDR2 SMNVEV (reference sequence). V was cut by 8 bases and J by 5 bases, with 22 bases left in between. The CDR3 has 16 amino acids. CDR3 sequence (DNA): TGTGCCAGCCAACCCCATATCTTTCCAGGGGACAATGAGCAGTTCTTC. It codes for CASQPHIFPGDNEQFF.

The rearrangement uses TRBV7-8 and TRBJ2-3; TRBD2 matches at 12 bases. The CDR3 covers 18 residues. V was pared by 4 bases and J by 8 bases, with 16 bases of the junction left unmatched. The germline gives CDR1 SGHVS, CDR2 FQNEAQ. CDR3 residues: CASSSRPRTSGAQGTQYF. Here the CDR3 DNA reads TGTGCCAGCAGCTCTAGGCCCAGGACTAGCGGGGCGCAGGGTACGCAGTATTTT.

This clone was found a few times. V and J are TRBV7-8 and TRBJ2-1, with 12 bases fitting TRBD2. The CDR3 has 16 amino acids. The ends lost 8 bases at V and 8 bases at J; junction bases unmatched: 13. Per germline, CDR1 SGHVS and CDR2 FQNEAQ. The CDR3 reads CASVPLAGGLGDEQFF. As DNA, the CDR3 is TGTGCCAGCGTGCCACTAGCGGGAGGTCTTGGCGATGAGCAGTTCTTC. Combining the CDR3 with reference TRBV7-8 and TRBJ2-1 gives the whole variable domain GAGVSQSPRYKVAKRGQDVALRCDPISGHVSLFWYQQALGQGPEFLTYFQNEAQLDKSGLPSDRFFAERPEGSVSTLKIQRTQQEDSAVYLCASVPLAGGLGDEQFFGPGTRLTVL.

This chain joins TRBV27 and TRBJ2-7; TRBD1 matches at 7 bases. Germline CDR1 reads MNHEY; CDR2 reads SMNVEV (reference sequence). Trimming took 3 bases from V and 6 from J; bases not matched to a gene: 2. The length of the CDR3 is 12 residues. Here the CDR3 reads CASSFRGTEQYF. The CDR3 nucleotides are TGTGCCAGCAGTTTCAGGGGGACCGAGCAGTACTTC.

This clone appeared once. This chain connects TRBV6-1 to TRBJ1-2; 9 positions match TRBD1. The CDR3 consists of 14 residues. Germline trimming cut 0 bases from V and 7 bases from J; bases unmatched to any gene: 3. CDR1 and CDR2 (germline): MNHNS, SASEGT. The CDR3 is CASSEAGTGIGYTF. The CDR3 coding sequence is TGTGCCAGCAGTGAAGCGGGGACAGGGATTGGCTACACCTTC.

The genes are TRBV9 and TRBJ2-1, with 9 bases aligning to TRBD1. Germline V gene data show CDR1 as SGDLS and CDR2 as YYNGEE. V lost 0 bases and J lost 6; bases outside the gene matches: 10. The CDR3 runs 17 residues. The CDR3 region has the DNA TGTGCCAGCAGCGTAGGGGACAGGGTAGGACCTATCAATGAGCAGTTCTTC. Protein sequence: CASSVGDRVGPINEQFF.

This chain connects TRBV7-2 to TRBJ2-3; 10 bases are shared with TRBD2. The CDR3 contains 16 residues. J gave up 4 bases and V 1 base, and 5 bases lay outside the gene matches. Germline V gene lookup returns CDR1 SGHTA and CDR2 FQGNSA. As DNA, the CDR3 is TGTGCCAGCAGCTTAGACGCTAGCGGGAGCTCAGATACGCAGTATTTT. Its translation is CASSLDASGSSDTQYF.

The chain links TRBV28 to TRBJ2-1; possible D gene TRBD2, 6 bases. From germline, CDR1 is MDHEN and CDR2 SYDVKM. The ends were cut back, 6 bases at V and 4 bases at J, with 16 bases in the middle. The CDR3 totals 15 residues. The CDR3 DNA reads TGTGCCAGCAGAATTATAGCGGTCTCTTACAATGAGCAGTTCTTC. Its protein product is CASRIIAVSYNEQFF.

The chain combines TRBV13 with TRBJ1-2, with unresolved D. V lost 1 base and J lost 3, with 9 bases in between. The CDR3 loop spans 14 amino acids. Germline loops: CDR1 PRHDT, CDR2 FYEKMQ (reference sequence). CDR3 residues: CASSLAHLDYGYTF. The CDR3 nucleotides are TGTGCCAGCAGCTTAGCTCACCTAGACTATGGCTACACCTTC.

This rearrangement joins TRBV7-9 to TRBJ1-1, with 8 bases lining up with TRBD1. The V gene's germline CDR1 is SEHNR and CDR2 FQNEAQ (reference sequence). The CDR3 has 13 residues. V shed 4 bases and J 11 bases; nucleotides not matched to a gene: 9. As DNA, the CDR3 is TGTGCCAGCAGCTCCCAGACAGGGGCTGGGGCTTTCTTT. It specifies CASSSQTGAGAFF.

The CDR3 spells CASSPGVRGNTIYF. CDR3 nucleotide sequence: TGTGCCAGCAGCCCAGGGGTTAGGGGAAACACCATATATTTT. The gene calls are TRBV6-5 and TRBJ1-3, with D possibly being TRBD1 (6 bases). Germline CDR1 is MNHEY and CDR2 is SVGAGI. This CDR3 is built from 14 residues. V dropped 6 bases and J dropped 4 bases, with 13 bases sitting between them.

This chain uses TRBV2 with TRBJ1-1; D possibly corresponds to TRBD1 (5 bases). Deletions cut 0 bases from V and 8 bases from J, with 10 bases between. In germline, CDR1 is SNHLY, CDR2 FYNNEI. The CDR3 is 13 residues long. CDR3 protein: CASSEAGATEAFF. The CDR3 nucleotides are TGTGCCAGCAGTGAAGCTGGGGCCACAGAAGCTTTCTTT.

V is TRBV27 and J is TRBJ2-1; D gene unclear. V shed 2 bases and J shed 2 bases, with 10 bases lying between them. This CDR3 contains 15 residues. Germline values: CDR1 MNHEY, CDR2 SMNVEV (reference sequence). The CDR3 nucleotides read TGTGCCAGCAGTTTAGCCGGTACCCCCTACAATGAGCAGTTCTTC. This codes for CASSLAGTPYNEQFF.

This clone occurred a few times. In DNA form, the CDR3 reads TGTGCCAGCAGCCGAGGCTCCGGGAGCTCCTACAATGAGCAGTTCTTC. Protein sequence: CASSRGSGSSYNEQFF. The chain uses TRBV5-6 and TRBJ2-1; D might be TRBD2 (6 bases). CDR1 and CDR2 from the germline V gene are SGHDT and YYEEEE. The V gene lost 4 bases and the J gene lost 0 bases, with 14 bases spanning the gap. The length of the CDR3 is 16 residues. Filled out from reference TRBV5-6 and TRBJ2-1, the complete variable domain reads DAGVTQSPTHLIKTRGQQVTLRCSPKSGHDTVSWYQQALGQGPQFIFQYYEEEERQRGNFPDRFSGHQFPNYSSELNVNALLLGDSALYLCASSRGSGSSYNEQFFGPGTRLTVL.

The V and J genes are TRBV19 and TRBJ2-3; 10 bases are a match to TRBD2. CDR3 length equals 15 residues. Germline V lookup: CDR1 LNHDA, CDR2 SQIVND (reference sequence). V shed 7 bases, J shed 2 bases, and the junction held 6 bases outside the gene matches. The CDR3 region has the DNA TGTGCCAGTACACTAGCGGGAAGACACACAGATACGCAGTATTTT. Translated, it gives CASTLAGRHTDTQYF.

V and J are TRBV29-1 and TRBJ1-2; a possible D gene is TRBD1 (5 bases). V lost 2 bases, J lost 4 bases, and 11 bases lay in between. The germline V gene encodes CDR1 SQVTM and CDR2 ANQGSEA. This CDR3 is built from 13 residues. The CDR3 loop reads CSVEWGERYGYTF. The CDR3, as DNA: TGCAGCGTTGAATGGGGGGAGCGCTATGGCTACACCTTC.

The chain joins TRBV10-3 to TRBJ1-2; D not resolved. This CDR3 is built from 13 residues. V lost 3 bases, J lost 2 bases, and 7 bases lay in between. CDR1 and CDR2 (germline): ENHRY, SYGVKD. The CDR3 region has the DNA TGTGCCATCAGTGAACAACAAAACTATGGCTACACCTTC. Translation gives CAISEQQNYGYTF.

The CDR3 is CACTGKGSYEQYF. The CDR3 nucleotides are TGTGCCTGTACAGGGAAAGGCTCCTACGAGCAGTACTTC. This chain uses TRBV30 with TRBJ2-7, with a weak D call TRBD1 (6 bases). The length of the CDR3 is 13 residues. Germline assignment: CDR1 GTSNPN and CDR2 SVGIG (reference sequence). The V end lost 6 bases, the J end lost 0 bases, and 12 bases lay between the germline ends.

The V call is TRBV27, the J call TRBJ2-7, with 15 nucleotides matching TRBD2. The CDR3 length is 15 residues. V was clipped by 3 bases and J by 4 bases; unmatched bases: 1. Germline-derived CDR1 and CDR2 are MNHEY and SMNVEV (reference sequence). CDR3 loop: CASSLGTSGRYEQYF. DNA for the CDR3: TGTGCCAGCAGTTTGGGGACTAGCGGGAGGTACGAGCAGTACTTC.

This chain joins TRBV5-1 and TRBJ2-7; D is perhaps TRBD1 (6 bases). Trimming cost V 3 bases and J 1 base, with 11 bases left between them. Germline assignment: CDR1 SGHRS and CDR2 YFSETQ. This CDR3 is 14 amino acids long. CDR3 amino acids: CASSSDSLSYEQYF. CDR3 nucleotide sequence: TGCGCCAGCAGCTCGGACAGCCTTTCCTACGAGCAGTACTTC. The complete variable domain, with remaining parts taken from reference TRBV5-1 and TRBJ2-7, reads KAGVTQTPRYLIKTRGQQVTLSCSPISGHRSVSWYQQTPGQGLQFLFEYFSETQRNKGNFPGRFSGRQFSNSRSEMNVSTLELGDSALYLCASSSDSLSYEQYFGPGTRLTVT.

The CDR3 DNA reads as TGTGCCAGCAGCCCCGGGACAGCCTACGAGCAGTACTTC. Its translation is CASSPGTAYEQYF. V is TRBV27 and J is TRBJ2-7; 7 bases are a match to TRBD1. V was clipped by 6 bases and J by 2 bases; unmatched bases: 4. The CDR3 contains 13 residues. Germline V lookup: CDR1 MNHEY, CDR2 SMNVEV (reference sequence).

The chain links TRBV2 to TRBJ2-1, with 8 bases that match TRBD2. The CDR3 is made up of 13 amino acids. The V gene end was trimmed by 8 bases and the J gene end by 7 bases; junction bases not matched to a gene: 7. From germline, CDR1 is SNHLY and CDR2 FYNNEI. This chain's CDR3 is CASGSGRGNEQFF. DNA for the CDR3: TGTGCCAGCGGGAGCGGGAGAGGAAATGAGCAGTTCTTC.

The rearrangement links TRBV19 to TRBJ1-3; D gene uncertain. Trimming took off 7 bases at V and 2 bases at J, with 9 bases between the two ends. CDR3 length: 13 residues. Germline-derived CDR1 and CDR2 are LNHDA and SQIVND (reference sequence). CDR3 nucleotides: TGTGCCAGTAAGGAGTTGACTGGAAACACCATATATTTT. It translates to CASKELTGNTIYF.

This chain connects TRBV19 to TRBJ1-2; D is unclear. The CDR3 is made up of 13 amino acids. Germline CDR1 LNHDA, CDR2 SQIVND (reference sequence). Deletions cut 11 bases from V and 4 bases from J, with 17 bases between. Written as DNA, the CDR3 is TGTGCCTCCCTGTACCGGGGAGGCTATGGCTACACCTTC. It specifies CASLYRGGYGYTF.

The chain links TRBV29-1 to TRBJ2-5; possible D gene TRBD2, 5 bases. The CDR3 length is 14 residues. Germline CDR1 reads SQVTM; CDR2 reads ANQGSEA. With 7 bases removed from V and 5 bases from J, the gap between germline ends came to 20 bases. The CDR3 loop is CSGGRGGGGETQYF. CDR3 DNA: TGCAGCGGAGGGAGAGGTGGTGGCGGGGAGACCCAGTACTTC.

This sequence joins TRBV27 and TRBJ1-1, with TRBD1 matching 9 bases. V was pared by 3 bases and J by 5 bases, with 1 base of the junction left unmatched. The CDR3 length is 13 residues. In germline, CDR1 is MNHEY, CDR2 SMNVEV (reference sequence). The CDR3 DNA follows: TGTGCCAGCAGTTTGACAGGGGGAACTGAAGCTTTCTTT. Translating it yields CASSLTGGTEAFF.